The subject of this entry is one TCR beta chain. This specimen comes from a study of blood T cells in healthy people across ages. The junction had 2 bases not matched to a gene; V was cut back by 3 bases and J by 2 bases. The CDR3 sequence is 15 residues long. The germline gives CDR1 LGHDT, CDR2 YNNKEL (reference sequence). PCR was performed a second time for roughly 7 to 11 cycles using a sample-barcoded 5' primer and a J-beta primer mix. The template-switch adaptor, which had 12 random nucleotides, put a tag on each cDNA molecule. MiXCR was run by TCRdb on the 5' RACE reads, yielding one entry per CDR3 protein. The repertoire holds about 570,000 distinct CDR3 sequences, with approximately 30% as singletons. Caucasian individuals from Russia who were healthy and aged roughly 6 to 100 acted as donors.

What was sequenced was blood. The chain couples TRBV3-1 to TRBJ2-1; TRBD2 matches 9 bases. The sequence derives from a woman aged 70-85 years in good health. The CDR3 here is CASSHSGGTYNEQFF. The CDR3 DNA reads as TGTGCCAGCAGCCATAGCGGGGGAACCTACAATGAGCAGTTCTTC.